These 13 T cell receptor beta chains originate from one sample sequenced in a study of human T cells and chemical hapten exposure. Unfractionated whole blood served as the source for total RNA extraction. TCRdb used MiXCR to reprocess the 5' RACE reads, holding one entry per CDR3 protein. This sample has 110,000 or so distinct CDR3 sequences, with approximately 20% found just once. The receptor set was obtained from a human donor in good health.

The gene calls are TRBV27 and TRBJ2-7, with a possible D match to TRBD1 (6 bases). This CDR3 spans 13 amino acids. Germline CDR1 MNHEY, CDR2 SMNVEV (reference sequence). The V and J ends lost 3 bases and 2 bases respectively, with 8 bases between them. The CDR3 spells CASSFGDTYEQYF. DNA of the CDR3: TGTGCCAGCAGTTTCGGGGACACCTACGAGCAGTACTTC.

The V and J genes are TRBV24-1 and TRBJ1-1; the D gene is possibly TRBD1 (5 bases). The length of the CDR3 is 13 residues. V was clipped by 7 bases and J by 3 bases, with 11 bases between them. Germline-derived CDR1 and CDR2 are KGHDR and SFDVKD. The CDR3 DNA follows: TGTGCCACCAGGAAGTGGGGGGACACTGAAGCTTTCTTT. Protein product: CATRKWGDTEAFF.

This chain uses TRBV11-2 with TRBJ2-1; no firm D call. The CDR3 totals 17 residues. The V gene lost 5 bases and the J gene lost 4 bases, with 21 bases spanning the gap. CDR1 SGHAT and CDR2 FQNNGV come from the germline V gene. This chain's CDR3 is CASSPAFQAVGYNEQFF. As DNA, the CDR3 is TGTGCCAGCAGCCCCGCCTTCCAGGCGGTGGGGTACAATGAGCAGTTCTTC.

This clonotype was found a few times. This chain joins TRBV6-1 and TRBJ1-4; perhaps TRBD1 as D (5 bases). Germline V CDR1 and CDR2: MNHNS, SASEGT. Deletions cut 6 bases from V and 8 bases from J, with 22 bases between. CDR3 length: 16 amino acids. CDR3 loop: CASRKREPGRGEKLFF. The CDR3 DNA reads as TGTGCCAGCAGAAAAAGAGAGCCGGGGCGGGGGGAAAAACTGTTTTTT.

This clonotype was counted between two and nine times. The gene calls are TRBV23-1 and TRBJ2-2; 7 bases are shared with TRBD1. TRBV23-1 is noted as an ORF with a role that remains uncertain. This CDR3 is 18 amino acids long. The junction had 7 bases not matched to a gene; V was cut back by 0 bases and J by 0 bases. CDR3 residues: CASSQSDRDSSNTGELFF. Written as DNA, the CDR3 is TGCGCCAGCAGTCAATCCGATCGGGACAGCTCGAACACCGGGGAGCTGTTTTTT.

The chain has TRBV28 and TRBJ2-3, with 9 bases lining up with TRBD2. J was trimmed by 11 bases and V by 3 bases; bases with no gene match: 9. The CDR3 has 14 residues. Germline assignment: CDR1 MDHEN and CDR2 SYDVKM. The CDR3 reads CASSLPLAGGLQYF. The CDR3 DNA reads TGTGCCAGCAGTTTGCCCCTGGCGGGAGGGCTGCAGTATTTT.

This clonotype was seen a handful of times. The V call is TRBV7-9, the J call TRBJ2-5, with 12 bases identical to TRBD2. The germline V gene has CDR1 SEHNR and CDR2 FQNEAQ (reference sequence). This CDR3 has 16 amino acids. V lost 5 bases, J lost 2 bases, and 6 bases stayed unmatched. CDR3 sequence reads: CASSDRTSGAQETQYF. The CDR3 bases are TGTGCCAGCAGCGACCGGACTAGCGGGGCTCAAGAGACCCAGTACTTC.

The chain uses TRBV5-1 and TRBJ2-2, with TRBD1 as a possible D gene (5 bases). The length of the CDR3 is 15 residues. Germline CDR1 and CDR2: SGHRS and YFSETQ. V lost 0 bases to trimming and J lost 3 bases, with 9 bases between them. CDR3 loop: CASSLEQGYTGELFF. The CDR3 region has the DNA TGCGCCAGCAGCTTGGAGCAGGGTTACACCGGGGAGCTGTTTTTT.

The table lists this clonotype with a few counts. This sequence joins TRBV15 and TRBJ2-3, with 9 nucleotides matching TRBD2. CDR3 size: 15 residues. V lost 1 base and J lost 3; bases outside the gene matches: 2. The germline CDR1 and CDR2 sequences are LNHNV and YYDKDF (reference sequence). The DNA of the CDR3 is TGTGCCACCAGCAGAGCTAGCGGGACTACAGATACGCAGTATTTT. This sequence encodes CATSRASGTTDTQYF. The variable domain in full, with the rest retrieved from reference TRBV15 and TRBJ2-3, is DAMVIQNPRYQVTQFGKPVTLSCSQTLNHNVMYWYQQKSSQAPKLLFHYYDKDFNNEADTPDNFQSRRPNTSFCFLDIRSPGLGDTAMYLCATSRASGTTDTQYFGPGTRLTVL.

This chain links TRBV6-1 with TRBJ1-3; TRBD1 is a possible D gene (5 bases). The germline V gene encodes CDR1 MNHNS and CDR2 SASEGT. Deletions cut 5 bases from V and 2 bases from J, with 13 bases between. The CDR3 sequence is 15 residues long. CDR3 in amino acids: CASSRDPGTGNTIYF. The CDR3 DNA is TGTGCCAGCAGTCGGGACCCAGGAACTGGAAACACCATATATTTT.

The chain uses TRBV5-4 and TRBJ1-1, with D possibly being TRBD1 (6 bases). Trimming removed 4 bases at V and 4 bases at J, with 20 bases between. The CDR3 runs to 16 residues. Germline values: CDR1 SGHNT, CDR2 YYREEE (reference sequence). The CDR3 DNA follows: TGTGCCAGCAGCCGTTTTCCGACAGGTCGCGGCACTGAAGCTTTCTTT. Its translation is CASSRFPTGRGTEAFF.

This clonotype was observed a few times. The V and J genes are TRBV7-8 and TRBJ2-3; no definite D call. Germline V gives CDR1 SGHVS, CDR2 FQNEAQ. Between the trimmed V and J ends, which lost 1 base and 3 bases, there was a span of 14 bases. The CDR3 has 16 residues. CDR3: CASSLGSATVTDTQYF. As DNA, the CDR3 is TGTGCCAGCAGCTTAGGTAGTGCTACCGTAACAGATACGCAGTATTTT.

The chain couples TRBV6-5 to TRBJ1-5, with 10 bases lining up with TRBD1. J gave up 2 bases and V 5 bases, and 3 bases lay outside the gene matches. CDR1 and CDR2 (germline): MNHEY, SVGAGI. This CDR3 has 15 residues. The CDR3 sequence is CASSMDRGGNQPQHF. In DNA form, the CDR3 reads TGTGCCAGCAGTATGGACAGGGGGGGCAATCAGCCCCAGCATTTT.